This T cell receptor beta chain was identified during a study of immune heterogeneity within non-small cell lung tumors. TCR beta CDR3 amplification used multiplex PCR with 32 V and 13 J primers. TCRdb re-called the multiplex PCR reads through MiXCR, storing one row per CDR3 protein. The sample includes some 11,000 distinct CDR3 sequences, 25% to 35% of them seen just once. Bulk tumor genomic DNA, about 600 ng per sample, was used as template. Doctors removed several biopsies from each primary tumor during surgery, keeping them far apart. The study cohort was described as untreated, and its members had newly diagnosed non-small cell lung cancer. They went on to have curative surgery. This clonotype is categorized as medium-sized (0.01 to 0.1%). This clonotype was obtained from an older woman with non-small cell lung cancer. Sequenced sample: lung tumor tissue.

The CDR3 here is CASGEALSNQPQHF. CDR3 DNA: TGTGCCAGCGGGGAAGCGCTGAGCAATCAGCCCCAGCATTTT. V and J are TRBV2 and TRBJ1-5; D is unresolved. The length of the CDR3 is 14 residues. Germline V CDR1 and CDR2: SNHLY, FYNNEI. V was trimmed by 8 bases and J by 1 base, leaving 12 bases between them.